Each of the 7 T cell receptor beta chains below was sequenced from the same sample in a study of synovial regulatory T cells in juvenile arthritis. The assay was immunoSEQ multiplex PCR, and TCRdb's table has in-frame clones only and misses some. There are about 10,000 clones in the sample, with 0.85% to 1.3% held by the top ten. The sample consisted of Treg cells from blood. Subset noted: remaining (HLA-DR-negative) circulating blood Treg cells. These receptor sequences come from a donor younger than 35 with juvenile idiopathic arthritis.

The chain employs TRBV27 and TRBJ2-1. Looked up from germline, CDR1 is MNHEY and CDR2 is SMNVEV (reference sequence). This CDR3 has 13 amino acids. DNA is not on record. CDR3 in amino acids: CASSGGTYNEQFF.

The chain has TRBV6-1 and TRBJ1-5. Germline CDR1 is MNHNS and CDR2 is SASEGT. This CDR3 is 15 amino acids long. DNA is not on record. CDR3 loop: CASSERVGTNQPQHF.

V usage is TRBV18 and J usage is TRBJ2-7; lacking DNA, the TRBD1 call made by TCRdb goes unchecked. The CDR3 is made up of 13 amino acids. The record lacks a DNA sequence. The germline CDR1 and CDR2 sequences are KGHSH and LQKENI. CDR3 in amino acids: CASAGGQNYEQYF.

The genes are TRBV6-5 and TRBJ1-2; TCRdb selects TRBD1, and the lack of DNA leaves this call unchecked. Germline V gene lookup returns CDR1 MNHEY and CDR2 SVGAGI. CDR3 length equals 13 residues. No coding sequence is recorded. The CDR3 sequence: CASGLGQNYGYTF.

CDR3 loop: CSVERDRGFHEQYF. The chain uses TRBV29-1 and TRBJ2-7; TCRdb's D gene call, TRBD1, goes unchecked for lack of DNA. Per germline, CDR1 SQVTM and CDR2 ANQGSEA. The CDR3 loop spans 14 amino acids. Only the protein is on record.

The gene calls are TRBV2 and TRBJ1-2; TCRdb calls TRBD1, which cannot be checked without DNA. The CDR3 totals 14 residues. No DNA has been recorded. The germline gives CDR1 SNHLY, CDR2 FYNNEI. This CDR3 reads CASRSPGTNYGYTF.

The J gene is TRBJ1-4, the V gene TRBV29-1. CDR3 length: 11 amino acids. DNA was not recorded. Germline CDR1 is SQVTM and CDR2 is ANQGSEA. CDR3: CSVGFNEKLFF. Complete variable domain (other parts from reference TRBV29-1 and TRBJ1-4): SAVISQKPSRDICQRGTSLTIQCQVDSQVTMMFWYRQQPGQSLTLIATANQGSEATYESGFVIDKFPISRPNLTFSTLTVSNMSPEDSSIYLCSVGFNEKLFFGSGTQLSVL.